This T cell receptor (beta chain) derives from a study of shared clonotypes between healthy human individuals. Study as a whole: CD4 naive and CD4 memory each took three plates per donor, while CD8 naive took two and CD8 memory one.

Broader study findings: Naive subsets typically showed greater estimated richness than memory subsets. Some clonotypes were shared by all four sorted-subset donors, while others were not shared. The non-shared ones had lower generation probabilities than the shared ones.

CD8 cells classed as naive were CD45RO-negative and positively selected for CCR7, excluding terminally differentiated effector memory CD45RA+ cells. The data were produced by immunoSEQ multiplex PCR, yet TCRdb's version contains in-frame clones alone and is incomplete. The sample includes millions of clones, more than 85% of them seen just once. Note on this clone: The antigen is not known.

Germline V gene data show CDR1 as LNHDA and CDR2 as SQIVND (reference sequence). This CDR3 spans 14 amino acids. V shed 2 bases and J shed 1 base, with 8 bases lying between them. This receptor was identified in a man between 18 and 29 years old in good health. Some clones in this sample may be carry-over from other donors' samples. The gene calls are TRBV19 and TRBJ1-1; D gene uncertain. Input material: naive CD8+ T cells from PBMCs. Here the CDR3 reads CASSIQLSNTEAFF. In DNA, the CDR3 is TGTGCCAGTAGTATACAGCTATCGAACACTGAAGCTTTCTTT.